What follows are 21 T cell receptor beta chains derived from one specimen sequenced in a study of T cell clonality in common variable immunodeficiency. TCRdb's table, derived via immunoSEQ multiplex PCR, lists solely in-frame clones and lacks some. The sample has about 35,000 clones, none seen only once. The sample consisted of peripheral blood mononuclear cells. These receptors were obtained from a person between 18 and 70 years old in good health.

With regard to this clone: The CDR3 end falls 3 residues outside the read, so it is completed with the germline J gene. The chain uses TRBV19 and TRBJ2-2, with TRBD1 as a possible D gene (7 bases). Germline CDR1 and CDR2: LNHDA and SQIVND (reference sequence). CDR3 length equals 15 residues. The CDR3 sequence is CASSTSGTAGEKLFF. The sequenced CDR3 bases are TGTGCCAGTAGTACCTCCGGGACAGCGGGTGAAAAG.

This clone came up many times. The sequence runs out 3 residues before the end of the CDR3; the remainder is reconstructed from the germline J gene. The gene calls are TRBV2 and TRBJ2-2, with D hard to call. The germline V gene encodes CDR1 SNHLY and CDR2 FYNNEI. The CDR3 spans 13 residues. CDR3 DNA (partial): TGTGCCAGCAGTGAAAGTATGATGGGCGAG. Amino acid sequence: CASSESMMGE. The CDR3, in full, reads CASSESMMGELFF.

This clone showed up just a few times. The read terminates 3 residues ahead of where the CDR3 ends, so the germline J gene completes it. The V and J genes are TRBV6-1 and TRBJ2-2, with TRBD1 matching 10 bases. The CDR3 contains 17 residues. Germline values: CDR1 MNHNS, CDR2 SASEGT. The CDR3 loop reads CASSETTGGVQNSPLFF. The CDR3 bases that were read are TGTGCCAGCAGTGAAACGACAGGGGGCGTTCAGAATTCACCG.

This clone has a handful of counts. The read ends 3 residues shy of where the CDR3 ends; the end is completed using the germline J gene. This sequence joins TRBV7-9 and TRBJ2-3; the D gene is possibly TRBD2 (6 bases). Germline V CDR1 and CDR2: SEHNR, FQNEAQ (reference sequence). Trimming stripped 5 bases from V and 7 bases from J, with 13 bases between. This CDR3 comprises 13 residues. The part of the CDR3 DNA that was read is TGTGCCAGCAGCCCAGGGACTTTTAATACG. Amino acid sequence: CASSPGTFNT. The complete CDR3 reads CASSPGTFNTQYF.

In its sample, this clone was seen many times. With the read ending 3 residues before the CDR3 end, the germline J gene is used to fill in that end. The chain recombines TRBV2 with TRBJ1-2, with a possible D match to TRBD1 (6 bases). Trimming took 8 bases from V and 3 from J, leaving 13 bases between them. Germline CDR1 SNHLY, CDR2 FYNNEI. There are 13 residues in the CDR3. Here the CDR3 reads CASGGAGDYGYTF. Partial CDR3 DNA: TGTGCCAGCGGGGGAGCAGGGGACTATGGC.

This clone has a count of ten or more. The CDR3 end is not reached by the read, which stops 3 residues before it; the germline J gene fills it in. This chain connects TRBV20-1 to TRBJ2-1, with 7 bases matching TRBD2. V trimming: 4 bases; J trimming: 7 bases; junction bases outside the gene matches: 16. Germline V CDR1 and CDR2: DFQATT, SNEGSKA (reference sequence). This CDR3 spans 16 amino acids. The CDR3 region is CSAKKVGGRRWNEQFF. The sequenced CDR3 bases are TGCAGTGCTAAAAAGGTCGGCGGGAGAAGGTGGAATGAG.

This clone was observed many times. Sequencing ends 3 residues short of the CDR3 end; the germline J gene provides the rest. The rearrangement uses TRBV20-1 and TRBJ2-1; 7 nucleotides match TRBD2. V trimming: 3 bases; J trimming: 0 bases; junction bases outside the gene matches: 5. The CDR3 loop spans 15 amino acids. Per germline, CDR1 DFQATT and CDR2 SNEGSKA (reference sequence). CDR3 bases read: TGCAGTGCTAGCGCCCGGGACTACTCCTACAATGAG. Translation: CSASARDYSYNE. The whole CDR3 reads CSASARDYSYNEQFF.

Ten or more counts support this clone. Here the CDR3 reads CASSLWTEGNEQFF. The sequenced CDR3 bases are TGTGCCAGCAGTTTGTGGACAGAAGGAAATGAG. This rearrangement joins TRBV12-3 or TRBV12-4 to TRBJ2-1, with D tentatively TRBD1 (6 bases). Read sequence stops 3 residues before the CDR3 end, and the germline J gene provides the missing end. The CDR3 covers 14 residues. Trimming took 3 bases from V and 7 from J, leaving 13 bases between them.

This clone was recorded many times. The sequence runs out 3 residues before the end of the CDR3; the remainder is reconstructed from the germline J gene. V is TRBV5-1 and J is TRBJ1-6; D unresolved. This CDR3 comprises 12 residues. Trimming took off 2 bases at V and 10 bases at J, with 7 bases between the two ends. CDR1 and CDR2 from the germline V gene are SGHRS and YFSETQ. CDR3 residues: CASSLSGSPLHF. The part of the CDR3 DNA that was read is TGCGCCAGCAGCTTAAGCGGATCACCC.

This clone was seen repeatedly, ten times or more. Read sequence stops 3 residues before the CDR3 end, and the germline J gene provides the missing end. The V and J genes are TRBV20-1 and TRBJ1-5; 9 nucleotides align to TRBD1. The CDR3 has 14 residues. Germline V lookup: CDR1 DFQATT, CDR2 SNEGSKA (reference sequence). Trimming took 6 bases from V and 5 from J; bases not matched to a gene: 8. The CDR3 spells CSAGDRGSYQPQHF. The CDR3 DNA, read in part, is TGCAGTGCAGGTGACAGGGGGTCGTATCAGCCC.

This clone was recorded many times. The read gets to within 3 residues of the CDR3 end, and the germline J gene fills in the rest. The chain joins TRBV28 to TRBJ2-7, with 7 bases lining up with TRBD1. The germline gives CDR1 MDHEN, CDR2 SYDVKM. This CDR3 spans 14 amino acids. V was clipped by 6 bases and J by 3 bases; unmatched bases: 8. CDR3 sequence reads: CASREGNRGYEQYF. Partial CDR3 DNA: TGTGCCAGCAGAGAAGGTAACAGGGGCTACGAG.

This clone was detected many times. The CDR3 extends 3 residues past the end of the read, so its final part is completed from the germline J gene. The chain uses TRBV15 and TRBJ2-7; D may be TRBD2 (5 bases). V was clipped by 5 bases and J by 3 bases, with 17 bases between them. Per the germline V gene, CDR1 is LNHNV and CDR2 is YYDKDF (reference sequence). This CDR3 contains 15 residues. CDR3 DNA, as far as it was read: TGTGCCACCAGCCCCCACGGGGTAGACTACTACGAG. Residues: CATSPHGVDYYE. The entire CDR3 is CATSPHGVDYYEQYF.

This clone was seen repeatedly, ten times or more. The CDR3 DNA, read in part, is TGTGCCAGCAGCCCGCAGGGTGGGGTAACTGAA. Translating gives CASSPQGGVTE. The entire CDR3 sequence reads CASSPQGGVTEAFF. This chain uses TRBV7-3 with TRBJ1-1; a possible D gene is TRBD1 (5 bases). The read comes to an end 3 residues before the CDR3 does, leaving the germline J gene to fill in the end. In germline, CDR1 is SGHTA, CDR2 FQGTGA. The CDR3 covers 14 residues. The ends were cut back, 5 bases at V and 5 bases at J, with 15 bases in the middle. Variable domain in full (rest from reference TRBV7-3 and TRBJ1-1): GAGVSQTPSNKVTEKGKYVELRCDPISGHTALYWYRQSLGQGPEFLIYFQGTGAADDSGLPNDRFFAVRPEGSVSTLKIQRTERGDSAVYLCASSPQGGVTEAFFGQGTRLTVV.

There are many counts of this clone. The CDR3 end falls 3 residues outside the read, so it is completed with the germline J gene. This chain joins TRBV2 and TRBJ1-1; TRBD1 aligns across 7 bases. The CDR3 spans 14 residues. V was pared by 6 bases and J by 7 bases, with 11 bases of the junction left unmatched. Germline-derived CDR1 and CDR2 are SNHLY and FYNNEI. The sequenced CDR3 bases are TGTGCCAGCAGAGAGGGGACAGACTACCTTGAA. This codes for CASREGTDYLE. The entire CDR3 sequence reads CASREGTDYLEAFF.

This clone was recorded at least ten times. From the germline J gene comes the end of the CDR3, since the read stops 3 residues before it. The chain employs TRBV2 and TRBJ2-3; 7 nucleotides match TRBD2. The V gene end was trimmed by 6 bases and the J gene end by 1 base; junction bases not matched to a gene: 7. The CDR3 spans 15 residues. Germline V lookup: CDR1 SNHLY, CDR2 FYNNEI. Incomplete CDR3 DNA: TGTGCCAGCAGAAAAACTAGCGCAGGCACAGATACG. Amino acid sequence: CASRKTSAGTDT. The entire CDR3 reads CASRKTSAGTDTQYF.

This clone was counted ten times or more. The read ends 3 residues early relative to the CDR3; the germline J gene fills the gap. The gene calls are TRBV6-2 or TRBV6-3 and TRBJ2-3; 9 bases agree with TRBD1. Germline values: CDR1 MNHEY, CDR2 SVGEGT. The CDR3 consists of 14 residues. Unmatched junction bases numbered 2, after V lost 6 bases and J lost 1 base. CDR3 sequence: CASRRTGGTDTQYF. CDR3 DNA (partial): TGTGCCAGCAGGAGGACAGGGGGCACAGATACG.

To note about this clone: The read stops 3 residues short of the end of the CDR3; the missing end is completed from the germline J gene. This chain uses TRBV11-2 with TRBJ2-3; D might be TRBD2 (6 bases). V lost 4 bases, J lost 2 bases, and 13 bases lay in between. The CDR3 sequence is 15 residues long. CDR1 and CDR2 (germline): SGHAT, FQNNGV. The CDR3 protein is CASSWTGGATDTQYF. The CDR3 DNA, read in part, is TGTGCCAGCAGCTGGACCGGAGGGGCCACAGATACG.

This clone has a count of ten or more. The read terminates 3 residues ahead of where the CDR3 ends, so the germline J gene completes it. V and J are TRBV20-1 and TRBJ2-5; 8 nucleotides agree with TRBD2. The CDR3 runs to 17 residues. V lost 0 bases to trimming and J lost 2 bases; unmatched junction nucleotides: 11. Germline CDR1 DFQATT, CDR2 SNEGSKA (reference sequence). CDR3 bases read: TGCAGTGCTAGAGATCTTGCGACTAGCGCCCGACAAGAGACC. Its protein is CSARDLATSARQET. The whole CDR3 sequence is CSARDLATSARQETQYF.

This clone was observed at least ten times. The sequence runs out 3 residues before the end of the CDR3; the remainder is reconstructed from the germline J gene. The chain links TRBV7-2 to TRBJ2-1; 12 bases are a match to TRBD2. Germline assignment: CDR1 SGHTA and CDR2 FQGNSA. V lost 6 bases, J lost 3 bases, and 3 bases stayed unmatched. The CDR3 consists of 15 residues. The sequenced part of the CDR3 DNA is TGTGCCAGCAGTTGGACTAGCGGGATCTACAATGAG. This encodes CASSWTSGIYNE. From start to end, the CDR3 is CASSWTSGIYNEQFF.

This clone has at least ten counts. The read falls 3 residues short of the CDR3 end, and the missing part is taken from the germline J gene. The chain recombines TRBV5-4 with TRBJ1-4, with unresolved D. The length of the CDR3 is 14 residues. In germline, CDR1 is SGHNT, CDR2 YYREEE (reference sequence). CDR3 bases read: TGTGCCAGCAGCCCCGGTCCGACTAATTCACCA. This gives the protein CASSPGPTNSP. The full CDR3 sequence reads CASSPGPTNSPLFF.

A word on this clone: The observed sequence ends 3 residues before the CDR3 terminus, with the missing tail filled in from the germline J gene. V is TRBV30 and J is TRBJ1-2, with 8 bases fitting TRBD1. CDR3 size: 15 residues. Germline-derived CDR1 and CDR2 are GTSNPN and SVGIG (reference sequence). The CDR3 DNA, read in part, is TGTGCCTGGAGTGTAGGAGGACAGGGATCCTACGAC. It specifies CAWSVGGQGSYD. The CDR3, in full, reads CAWSVGGQGSYDYTF.